This T cell receptor (beta chain) was captured in a study of T cells expressing NK-cell markers. Findings and caveats of the study: There remained a lack of clarity about HCMV specificity of expanded NKG2C+ T cell clones.

Germline V gives CDR1 MGHDK, CDR2 SYGVNS. CDR3 length equals 11 residues. As to this clonotype: The antigen is unknown.

TCRdb reprocessed the 5' RACE reads and keeps a single row for each CDR3 protein, giving no DNA. The sample features about 390,000 distinct CDR3 sequences, with about 10% in its top ten. The rearrangement joins TRBV25-1 to TRBJ2-1. Sequenced input: blood T cells: a sorted CD56 or NKG2C T cell subset, CD4+ or CD8+ T cells, or bulk PBMC T cells (not recorded which). The receptor comes from a woman aged 45-65 years in good health. The CDR3 sequence is CASSRRDEQFF.